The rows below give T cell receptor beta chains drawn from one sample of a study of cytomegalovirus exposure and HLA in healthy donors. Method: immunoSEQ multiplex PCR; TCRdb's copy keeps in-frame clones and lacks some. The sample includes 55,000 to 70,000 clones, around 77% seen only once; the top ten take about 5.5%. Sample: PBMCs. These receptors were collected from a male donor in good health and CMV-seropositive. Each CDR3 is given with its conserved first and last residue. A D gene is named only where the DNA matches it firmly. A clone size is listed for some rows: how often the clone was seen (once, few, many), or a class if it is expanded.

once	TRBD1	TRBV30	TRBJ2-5	TGTGCCGTGCCGGGACAGGGAGGGGTCGAGACCCAGTACTTC	CAVPGQGGVETQYF
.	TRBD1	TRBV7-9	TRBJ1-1	TGTGCCAGCAGCACGCAGGGACAGGGAAACACTGAAGCTTTCTTT	CASSTQGQGNTEAFF
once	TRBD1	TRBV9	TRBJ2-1	TGTGCCAGCAGCGTCGGGACAGGTGCCAATGAGCAGTTCTTC	CASSVGTGANEQFF
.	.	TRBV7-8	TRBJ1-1	TGTGCCAGCAGCTTTGGGGCTGGGGTGAACACTGAAGCTTTCTTT	CASSFGAGVNTEAFF
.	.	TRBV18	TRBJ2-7	TGTGCCAGCTCACCACTATGGACAGATCCCTACGAGCAGTACTTC	CASSPLWTDPYEQYF
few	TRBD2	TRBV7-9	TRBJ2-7	TGTGCCAGCAGCTTATTTAGCGCGGGCGGGGGAGCCTACGAGCAGTACTTC	CASSLFSAGGGAYEQYF
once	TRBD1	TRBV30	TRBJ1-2	TGTGCCTGGAGTACCCCGGGACAGATCTATGGCTACACCTTC	CAWSTPGQIYGYTF
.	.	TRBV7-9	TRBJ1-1	TGTGCCAGCAGCCCCCCGGTAGGGGGGGACACTGAAGCTTTCTTT	CASSPPVGGDTEAFF
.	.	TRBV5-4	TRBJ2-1	TGTGCCAGCAGCTTCTTTGCGAACTCGAATGAGCAGTTCTTC	CASSFFANSNEQFF
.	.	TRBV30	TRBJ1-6	TGTGCCTGGAACAGGGATTCACCCCTCCACTTT	CAWNRDSPLHF
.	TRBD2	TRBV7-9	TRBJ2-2	TGTGCCAGCAGCTCCTACTGGCGGGGGGGGGCCGGGGAGCTGTTTTTT	CASSSYWRGGAGELFF
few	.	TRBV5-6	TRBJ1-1	TGTGCCAGCAGCTCCGGGACATTTAATGAAGCTTTCTTT	CASSSGTFNEAFF
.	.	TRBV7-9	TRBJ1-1	TGTGCCAGCAGCTTACAGGGGCTCACTGAAGCTTTCTTT	CASSLQGLTEAFF
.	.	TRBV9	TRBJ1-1	TGTGCCAGCAGCGTAGGAAAGGAGGTGGCGGGCACTGAAGCTTTCTTT	CASSVGKEVAGTEAFF
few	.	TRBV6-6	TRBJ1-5	TGTGCCAGCAGTTACTCGAAGGGGGGGCGGCAGCCCCAGCATTTT	CASSYSKGGRQPQHF
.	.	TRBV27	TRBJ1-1	TGTGCCAGCAGTTTCGGGTTGAACACTGAAGCTTTCTTT	CASSFGLNTEAFF
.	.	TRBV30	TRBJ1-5	TGTGCCTGCCAAGTCGGTAATAGCAATCAGCCCCAGCATTTT	CACQVGNSNQPQHF
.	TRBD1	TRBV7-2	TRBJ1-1	TGTGCCAGCAGCTCCGGGACAGCGCGACGGACTGAAGCTTTCTTT	CASSSGTARRTEAFF
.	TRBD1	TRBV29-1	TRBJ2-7	TGCAGCGTTGATGGGGCCGACAGGGGTGGGGAATACGAGCAGTACTTC	CSVDGADRGGEYEQYF
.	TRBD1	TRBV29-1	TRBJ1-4	TGCAGCGTTGGGGACAGGGGGGAAAAACTGTTTTTT	CSVGDRGEKLFF
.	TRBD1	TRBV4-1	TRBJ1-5	TGCGCCAGCAGCCATGATGGGACAGGGGGCGATGCCAATCAGCCCCAGCATTTT	CASSHDGTGGDANQPQHF
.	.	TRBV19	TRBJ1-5	TGTGCCACTTCTCGGCGGGCAGGTCAGCCCCAGCATTTT	CATSRRAGQPQHF
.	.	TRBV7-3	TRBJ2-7	TGTGCCAGCAGCTTAACTGGGGGGACAGCCTCCTACGAGCAGTACTTC	CASSLTGGTASYEQYF
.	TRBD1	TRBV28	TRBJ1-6	TGTGCCAGCAGTTCGGTATCGGGGACAGGGTTTAATTCACCCCTCCACTTT	CASSSVSGTGFNSPLHF
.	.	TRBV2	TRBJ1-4	TGTGCCAGCAGCCCCGACAGTAATGAAAAACTGTTTTTT	CASSPDSNEKLFF
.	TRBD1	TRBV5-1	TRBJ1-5	TGCGCCAGCAGCTTCGGGACAGACCAGGGGCCCCAGCATTTT	CASSFGTDQGPQHF
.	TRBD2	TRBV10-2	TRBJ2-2	TGCGCCAGCCTTAGACGTCGGGGGGCCGGGGAGCTGTTTTTT	CASLRRRGAGELFF
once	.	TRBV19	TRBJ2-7	TGTGCCAGTAGTTCCCGGGGGGCCCGTTGGCCCCCGGACGAGCAGTACTTC	CASSSRGARWPPDEQYF
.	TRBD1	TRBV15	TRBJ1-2	TGTGCCACCAGCAGGGGACAGGGAAACTATGGCTACACCTTC	CATSRGQGNYGYTF
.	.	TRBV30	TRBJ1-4	TGTGCCTGGACCCCCGGACAGCTCAGTGAAAAACTGTTTTTT	CAWTPGQLSEKLFF
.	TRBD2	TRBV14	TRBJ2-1	TGTGCCAGCAGCCAAGGGACTAGCGGGGGCAATGAGCAGTTCTTC	CASSQGTSGGNEQFF
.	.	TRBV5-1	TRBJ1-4	TGCGCCAGCAGCTTTCCCGGGCGGGAAATAGATGAAAAACTGTTTTTT	CASSFPGREIDEKLFF
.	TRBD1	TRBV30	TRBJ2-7	TGTGCCTGGAGTGGGTTCCCGAGGACAGGGGGCGACGAGCAGTACTTC	CAWSGFPRTGGDEQYF
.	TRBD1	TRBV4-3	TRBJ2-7	TGCGCCAGCAGCCTGGCGCCAGGGGGAACCTACGAGCAGTACTTC	CASSLAPGGTYEQYF
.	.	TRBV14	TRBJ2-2	TGTGCCAGCAGCAGTAGGGGCAACACCGGGGAGCTGTTTTTT	CASSSRGNTGELFF
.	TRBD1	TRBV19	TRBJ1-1	TGTGCCAGTAGTATCCAACCCAGGACAGGCCGCCGTACTGAAGCTTTCTTT	CASSIQPRTGRRTEAFF
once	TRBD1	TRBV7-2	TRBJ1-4	TGTGCCAGCAGCTTGAGTAACAGGGGGTATGAAAAACTGTTTTTT	CASSLSNRGYEKLFF
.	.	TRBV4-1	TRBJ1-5	TGCGCCAGCAGCCAAACGAAGGGGTCTAGCAATCAGCCCCAGCATTTT	CASSQTKGSSNQPQHF
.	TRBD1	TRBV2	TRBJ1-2	TGTGCCAACCCGGGACAGCCTGGAGAAGGCTACACCTTC	CANPGQPGEGYTF
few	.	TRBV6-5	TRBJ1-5	TGTGCCAGCAGTTCCCGGTCCCATCAGCCCCAGCATTTT	CASSSRSHQPQHF
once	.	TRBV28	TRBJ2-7	TGTGCCAGCAGTTTTTACAGGGGAGGCGAGCAGTACTTC	CASSFYRGGEQYF
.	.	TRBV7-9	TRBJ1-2	TGTGCCAGCAGCGATCCAAGGACGGGGGACTATGGCTACACCTTC	CASSDPRTGDYGYTF
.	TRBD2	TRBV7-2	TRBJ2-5	TGTGCCAGCAGCTTTTCAGCGGGGGGGCCGGGGGAGACCCAGTACTTC	CASSFSAGGPGETQYF
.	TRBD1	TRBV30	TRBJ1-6	TGTGCCTGGAGTGTTGGCCAGGGGGAGTCACCCCTCCACTTT	CAWSVGQGESPLHF
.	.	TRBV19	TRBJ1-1	TGTGCCAGTAGTATCGGAGGGTCGTACACTGAAGCTTTCTTT	CASSIGGSYTEAFF
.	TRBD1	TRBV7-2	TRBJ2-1	TGTGCCAGCAGCTTAGGGACAGGGGGCAATGAGCAGTTCTTC	CASSLGTGGNEQFF